The 9 T cell receptor beta chains in this list originate from one sample, sequenced in a study of blood T cells in healthy people across ages. It was with a sample-barcoded 5' primer and a J-beta primer mix that a second PCR of roughly 7 to 12 cycles was run. Via MiXCR, TCRdb re-called the 5' RACE reads, giving one row per CDR3 protein. The sample lists 600,000 or so distinct CDR3 sequences, about 30% occurring once. Material: blood. These TCRs come from a woman of 80 years or more in good health.

The chain employs TRBV7-2 and TRBJ2-4, with TRBD2 matching over 11 bases. This CDR3 contains 19 residues. V was clipped by 2 bases and J by 9 bases; unmatched bases: 18. Germline assignment: CDR1 SGHTA and CDR2 FQGNSA. The CDR3 here is CASSLSAVSSGGIRGIQYF. In nucleotides, the CDR3 is TGTGCCAGCAGCTTATCCGCAGTTTCTAGCGGGGGGATAAGGGGCATTCAGTACTTC. Supplemented by reference TRBV7-2 and TRBJ2-4, the full variable domain reads GAGVSQSPSNKVTEKGKDVELRCDPISGHTALYWYRQSLGQGLEFLIYFQGNSAPDKSGLPSDRFSAERTGGSVSTLTIQRTQQEDSAVYLCASSLSAVSSGGIRGIQYFGAGTRLSVL.

The chain uses TRBV15 and TRBJ2-3, with D unresolved. The V end lost 0 bases, the J end lost 3 bases, and 10 bases lay between the germline ends. The germline CDR1 and CDR2 sequences are LNHNV and YYDKDF (reference sequence). The CDR3 is 15 residues long. This CDR3 reads CATSREGSITDTQYF. The CDR3 coding sequence is TGTGCCACCAGCAGAGAAGGCTCCATTACAGATACGCAGTATTTT.

This clonotype was recorded at least ten times. This chain joins TRBV6-6 and TRBJ1-6; D is possibly TRBD1 (6 bases). V lost 0 bases and J lost 8, with 8 bases in between. This CDR3 is built from 14 residues. Germline V gene lookup returns CDR1 MNHNY and CDR2 SVGAGI (reference sequence). This CDR3 reads CASSYSPGDSPLHF. For the CDR3, the DNA is TGTGCCAGCAGTTACTCGCCAGGGGATTCACCCCTCCACTTT.

This clonotype was recorded once. V gene TRBV6-5 combines with J gene TRBJ2-7; 8 positions match TRBD2. Germline lookup yields CDR1 MNHEY and CDR2 SVGAGI. The CDR3 length is 18 residues. V lost 0 bases and J lost 7; bases outside the gene matches: 17. This chain's CDR3 is CASSYSNLSGSKTGEQYF. The CDR3 region has the DNA TGTGCCAGCAGTTACTCGAACCTGAGCGGGAGCAAAACGGGTGAGCAGTACTTC.

In its sample, this clonotype was seen once. CDR3 in DNA: TGCGCCAGCAGCCTTCAAGGACAGATTACAGAGACCCAGTACTTC. Its translation: CASSLQGQITETQYF. The rearrangement links TRBV5-1 to TRBJ2-5, with D perhaps TRBD1 (6 bases). Germline assignment: CDR1 SGHRS and CDR2 YFSETQ. Trimming left V 4 bases short and J 4 bases short, with 17 bases between. The CDR3 covers 15 residues.

This clonotype showed up many times. The rearrangement uses TRBV11-2 and TRBJ1-5, with D possibly TRBD1 on 5 matching bases. In germline, CDR1 is SGHAT, CDR2 FQNNGV. The CDR3 extends over 15 amino acids. Trimming left V 3 bases short and J 4 bases short, with 13 bases between. In DNA, the CDR3 is TGTGCCAGCAGCTTCGGTGGGGCCGGGAATCAGCCCCAGCATTTT. Amino acid sequence: CASSFGGAGNQPQHF.

The CDR3 spells CASNLQGDQSEQFF. CDR3 in DNA: TGTGCCAGCAACCTACAGGGTGATCAGAGTGAGCAGTTCTTC. The J gene is TRBJ2-1, the V gene TRBV27; tentative D call: TRBD1 (6 bases). This CDR3 is 14 amino acids long. V gave up 7 bases and J gave up 9 bases, with 19 bases separating them. The V gene's germline CDR1 is MNHEY and CDR2 SMNVEV (reference sequence).

This clonotype was counted only a few times. V and J are TRBV6-6 and TRBJ1-6; tentatively, D is TRBD1 (5 bases). V lost 11 bases and J 7 bases, leaving 15 bases between the germline ends. The CDR3 is 13 residues long. Germline V gene data show CDR1 as MNHNY and CDR2 as SVGAGI (reference sequence). The CDR3 nucleotides read TGTGCCTGCCAGGGACTCCTGAATTCACCCCTCCACTTT. Amino acids: CACQGLLNSPLHF.

Worth noting for this clonotype: One base away lies a much larger clone, so this may be a sequencing read error. The chain couples TRBV12-3 or TRBV12-4 to TRBJ2-3, with D possibly being TRBD2 (5 bases). This CDR3 is 16 amino acids long. In DNA form, the CDR3 reads TGTGCCAGCAGTTTTCGCCGACAAGCTAGCACAGATATGCAGTATTTT. Translated: CASSFRRQASTDMQYF.